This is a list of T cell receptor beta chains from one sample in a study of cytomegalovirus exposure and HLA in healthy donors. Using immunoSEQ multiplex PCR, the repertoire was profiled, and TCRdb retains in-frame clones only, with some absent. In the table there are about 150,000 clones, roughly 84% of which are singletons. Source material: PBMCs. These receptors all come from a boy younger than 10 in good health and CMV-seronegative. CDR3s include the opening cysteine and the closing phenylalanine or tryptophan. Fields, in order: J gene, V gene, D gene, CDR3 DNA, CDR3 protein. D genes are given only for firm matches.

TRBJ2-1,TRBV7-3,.,TGTGCCAGCAGCTTAGATGCGGATGCGGGGTACAATGAGCAGTTCTTC,CASSLDADAGYNEQFF
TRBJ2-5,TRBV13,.,TGTGCCAGCAGCTTAGGAGCCAAGACCCAGTACTTC,CASSLGAKTQYF
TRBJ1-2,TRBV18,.,TGTGCCAGCTCACCTCGGGACTATGGCTACACCTTC,CASSPRDYGYTF
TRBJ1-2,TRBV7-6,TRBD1,TGTGCCAGCAGCTTAGCAGAGGGGACAGGGGGAGCTAACTATGGCTACACCTTC,CASSLAEGTGGANYGYTF
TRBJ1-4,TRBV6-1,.,TGTGCCAGCAGACCGGGACATAAAGGTGAAAAACTGTTTTTT,CASRPGHKGEKLFF
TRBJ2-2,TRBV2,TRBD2,TGTGCCAGCAGCCGACTAGCGGGACTGAACACCGGGGAGCTGTTTTTT,CASSRLAGLNTGELFF
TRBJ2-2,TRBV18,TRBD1,TGTGCCAGCTCACCACCCCAGGGGGCGCTTACCGGGGAGCTGTTTTTT,CASSPPQGALTGELFF
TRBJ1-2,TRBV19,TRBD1,TGTGCCAATTGGGACAGACGAACCCACTATGGCTACACCTTC,CANWDRRTHYGYTF
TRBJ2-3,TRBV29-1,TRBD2,TGCAGCGTTGTAGTGGGAGGGAGTACAGATACGCAGTATTTT,CSVVVGGSTDTQYF
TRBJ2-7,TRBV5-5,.,TGTGCCAGCACAAGATTACAGGAGACCTACGAGCAGTACTTC,CASTRLQETYEQYF